This T cell receptor beta chain was sequenced during a study of shared clonotypes between healthy human individuals. This clone has more than one count but fewer than ten. The assay was immunoSEQ multiplex PCR, and TCRdb's table has in-frame clones only and misses some. The data contain about 1 million clones, about 75% of them singletons. V was pared by 4 bases and J by 2 bases, with 8 bases of the junction left unmatched. The CDR3 length is 15 residues. Germline assignment: CDR1 MGHDK and CDR2 SYGVNS. The sequencing sample was made of memory CD4+ T cells sorted from blood. Subset described: CD45RA-negative fraction. J is TRBJ2-7 and V is TRBV25-1; 7 nucleotides agree with TRBD1. The sequence derives from a man younger than 35 in good health. DNA for the CDR3: TGTGCCAGCAGTGGGTGGGGTCAGGGGGCCTACGAGCAGTACTTC. Its protein product is CASSGWGQGAYEQYF.